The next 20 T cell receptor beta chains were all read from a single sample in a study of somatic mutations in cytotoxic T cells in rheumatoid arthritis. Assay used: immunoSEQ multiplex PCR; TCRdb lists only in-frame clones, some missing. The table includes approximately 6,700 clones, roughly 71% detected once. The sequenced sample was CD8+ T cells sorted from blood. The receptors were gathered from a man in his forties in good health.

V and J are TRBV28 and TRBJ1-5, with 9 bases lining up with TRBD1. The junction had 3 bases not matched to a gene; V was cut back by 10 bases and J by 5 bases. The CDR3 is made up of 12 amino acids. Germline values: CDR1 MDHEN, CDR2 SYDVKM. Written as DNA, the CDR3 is TGTGCCACCTGGGACAGGGATCAGCCCCAGCATTTT. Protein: CATWDRDQPQHF.

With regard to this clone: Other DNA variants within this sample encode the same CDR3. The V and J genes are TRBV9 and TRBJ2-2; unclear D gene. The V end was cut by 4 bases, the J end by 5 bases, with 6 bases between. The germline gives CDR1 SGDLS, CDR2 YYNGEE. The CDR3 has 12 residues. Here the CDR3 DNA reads TGTGCCAGCAGCTCGCGAACCGGGGAGCTGTTTTTT. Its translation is CASSSRTGELFF.

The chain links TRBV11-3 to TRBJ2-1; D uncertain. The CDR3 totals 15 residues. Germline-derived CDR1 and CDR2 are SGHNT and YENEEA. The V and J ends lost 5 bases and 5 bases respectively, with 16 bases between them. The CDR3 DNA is TGTGCCAGCAGCCCTGATTGGACGGCCAACAATGAGCAGTTCTTC. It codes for CASSPDWTANNEQFF. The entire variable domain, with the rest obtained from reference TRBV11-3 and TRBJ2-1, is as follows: EAGVVQSPRYKIIEKKQPVAFWCNPISGHNTLYWYLQNLGQGPELLIRYENEEAVDDSQLPKDRFSAERLKGVDSTLKIQPAELGDSAVYLCASSPDWTANNEQFFGPGTRLTVL.

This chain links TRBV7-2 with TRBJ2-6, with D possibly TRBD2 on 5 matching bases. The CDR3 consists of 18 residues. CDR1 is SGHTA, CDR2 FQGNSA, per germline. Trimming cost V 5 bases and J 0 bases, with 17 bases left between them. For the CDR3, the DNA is TGTGCCAGCAGCCTTAGCATACCGGGGAGCTCTGGGGCCAACGTCCTGACTTTC. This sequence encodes CASSLSIPGSSGANVLTF.

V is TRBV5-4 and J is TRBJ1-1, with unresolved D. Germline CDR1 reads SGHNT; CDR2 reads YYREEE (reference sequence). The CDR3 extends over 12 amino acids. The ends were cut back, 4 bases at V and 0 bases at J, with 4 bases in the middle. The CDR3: CASSLMNTEAFF. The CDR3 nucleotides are TGTGCCAGCAGCCTCATGAACACTGAAGCTTTCTTT.

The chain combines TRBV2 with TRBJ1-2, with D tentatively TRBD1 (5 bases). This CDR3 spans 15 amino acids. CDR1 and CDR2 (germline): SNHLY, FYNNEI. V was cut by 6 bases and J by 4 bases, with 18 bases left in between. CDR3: CASRARTGPGYGYTF. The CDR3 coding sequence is TGTGCCAGCAGGGCCAGGACGGGACCCGGCTATGGCTACACCTTC.

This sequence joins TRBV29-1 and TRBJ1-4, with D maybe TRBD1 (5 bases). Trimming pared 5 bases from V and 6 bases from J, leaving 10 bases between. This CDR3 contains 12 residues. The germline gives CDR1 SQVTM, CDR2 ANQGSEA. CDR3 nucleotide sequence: TGCAGCGTTTCGGGGGGAGATGAAAAACTGTTTTTT. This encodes CSVSGGDEKLFF.

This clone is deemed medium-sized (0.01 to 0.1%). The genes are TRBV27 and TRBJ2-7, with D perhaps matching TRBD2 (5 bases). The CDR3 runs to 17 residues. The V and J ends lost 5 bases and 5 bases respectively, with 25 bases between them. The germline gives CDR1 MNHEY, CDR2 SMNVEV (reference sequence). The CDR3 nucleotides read TGTGCCAGCAGTACGAACCACTTTTCGCGGGTGGGAGACGAGCAGTACTTC. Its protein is CASSTNHFSRVGDEQYF.

As DNA, the CDR3 is TGTGCCACTGAAAAATCCTACGAGCAGTACGTC. It specifies CATEKSYEQYV. V is TRBV6-1 and J is TRBJ2-7; D is uncertain. The CDR3 has 11 residues. The ends were cut back, 10 bases at V and 1 base at J, with 8 bases in the middle. Germline V gives CDR1 MNHNS, CDR2 SASEGT.

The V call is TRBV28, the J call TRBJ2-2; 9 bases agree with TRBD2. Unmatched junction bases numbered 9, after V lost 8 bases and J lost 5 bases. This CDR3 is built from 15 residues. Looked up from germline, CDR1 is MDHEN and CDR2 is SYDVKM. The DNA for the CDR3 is TGTGCCAGCCACGAAGGGGCGGGAGGGACCGGGGAGCTGTTTTTT. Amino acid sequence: CASHEGAGGTGELFF.

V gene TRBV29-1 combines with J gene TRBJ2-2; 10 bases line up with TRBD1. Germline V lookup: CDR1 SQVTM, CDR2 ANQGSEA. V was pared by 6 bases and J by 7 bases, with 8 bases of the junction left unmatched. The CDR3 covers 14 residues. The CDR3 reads CSVPWDRGHGELFF. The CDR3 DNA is TGCAGCGTACCCTGGGACAGGGGTCACGGGGAGCTGTTTTTT.

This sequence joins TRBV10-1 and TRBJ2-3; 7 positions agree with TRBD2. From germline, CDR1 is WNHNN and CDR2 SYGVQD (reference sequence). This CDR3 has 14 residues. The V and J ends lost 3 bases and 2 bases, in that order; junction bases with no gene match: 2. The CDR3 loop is CASSEERDTDTQYF. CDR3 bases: TGCGCCAGCAGTGAAGAGCGGGACACAGATACGCAGTATTTT.

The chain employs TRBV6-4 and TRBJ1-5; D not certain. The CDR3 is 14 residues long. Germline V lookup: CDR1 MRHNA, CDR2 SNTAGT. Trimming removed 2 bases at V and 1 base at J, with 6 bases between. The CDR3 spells CASSDEYSNQPQHF. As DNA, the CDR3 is TGTGCCAGCAGTGACGAGTACAGCAATCAGCCCCAGCATTTT.

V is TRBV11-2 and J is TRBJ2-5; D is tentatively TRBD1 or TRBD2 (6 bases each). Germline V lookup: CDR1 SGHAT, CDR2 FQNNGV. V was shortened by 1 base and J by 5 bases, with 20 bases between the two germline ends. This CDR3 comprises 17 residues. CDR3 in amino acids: CASSLAGQGGKAETQYF. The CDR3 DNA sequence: TGTGCCAGCAGCTTAGCGGGGCAAGGGGGGAAGGCGGAGACCCAGTACTTC.

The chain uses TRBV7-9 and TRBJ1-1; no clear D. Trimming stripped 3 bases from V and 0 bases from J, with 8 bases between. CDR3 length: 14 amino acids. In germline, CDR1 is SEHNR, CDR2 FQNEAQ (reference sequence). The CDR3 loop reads CASSFGRMNTEAFF. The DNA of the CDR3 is TGTGCCAGCAGCTTCGGACGGATGAACACTGAAGCTTTCTTT.

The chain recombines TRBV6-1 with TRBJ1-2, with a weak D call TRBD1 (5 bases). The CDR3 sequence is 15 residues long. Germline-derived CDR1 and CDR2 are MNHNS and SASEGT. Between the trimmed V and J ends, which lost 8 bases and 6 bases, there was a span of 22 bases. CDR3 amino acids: CASGLDGTDTHGYTF. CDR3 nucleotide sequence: TGTGCCAGCGGATTGGATGGGACGGACACCCATGGCTACACCTTC.

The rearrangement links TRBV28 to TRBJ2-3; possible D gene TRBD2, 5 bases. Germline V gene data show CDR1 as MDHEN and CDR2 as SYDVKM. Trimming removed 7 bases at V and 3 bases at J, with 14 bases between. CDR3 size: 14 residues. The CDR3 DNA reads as TGTGCCAGCAAGGGTCCTCGGGAAACAGATACGCAGTATTTT. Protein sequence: CASKGPRETDTQYF.

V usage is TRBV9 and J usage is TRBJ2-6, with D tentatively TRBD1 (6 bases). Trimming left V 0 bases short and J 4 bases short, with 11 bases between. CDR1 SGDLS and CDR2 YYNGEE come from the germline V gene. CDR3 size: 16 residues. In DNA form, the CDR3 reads TGTGCCAGCAGCGTAGACTCAGGGGCCGGGGCCAACGTCCTGACTTTC. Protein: CASSVDSGAGANVLTF.

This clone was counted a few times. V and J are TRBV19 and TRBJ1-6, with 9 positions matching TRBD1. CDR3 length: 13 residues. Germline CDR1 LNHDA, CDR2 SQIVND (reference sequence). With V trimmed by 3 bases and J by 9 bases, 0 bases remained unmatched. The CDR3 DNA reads TGTGCCAGTAGTATGGACAGGGGTTCACCCCTCCACTTT. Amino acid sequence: CASSMDRGSPLHF.

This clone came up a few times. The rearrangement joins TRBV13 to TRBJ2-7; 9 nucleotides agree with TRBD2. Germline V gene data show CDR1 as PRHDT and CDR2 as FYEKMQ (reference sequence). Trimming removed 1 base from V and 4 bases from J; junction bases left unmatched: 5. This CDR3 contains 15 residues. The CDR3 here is CASSLEGTSSYEQYF. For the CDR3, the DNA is TGTGCCAGCAGCTTAGAGGGGACTAGCAGTTACGAGCAGTACTTC.